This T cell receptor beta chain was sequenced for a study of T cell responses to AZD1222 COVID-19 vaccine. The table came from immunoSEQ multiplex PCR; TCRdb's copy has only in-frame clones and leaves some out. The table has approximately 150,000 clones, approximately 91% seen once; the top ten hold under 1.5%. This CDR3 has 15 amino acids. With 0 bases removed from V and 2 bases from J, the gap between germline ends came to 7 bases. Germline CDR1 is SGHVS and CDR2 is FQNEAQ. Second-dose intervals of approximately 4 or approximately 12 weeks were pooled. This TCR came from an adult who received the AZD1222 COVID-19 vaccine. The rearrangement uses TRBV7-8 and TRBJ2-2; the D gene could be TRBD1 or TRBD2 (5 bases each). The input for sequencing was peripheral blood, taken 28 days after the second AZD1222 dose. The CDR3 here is CASSLAGPNTGELFF. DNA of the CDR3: TGTGCCAGCAGCTTAGCGGGACCCAACACCGGGGAGCTGTTTTTT.